Presented here are 30 T cell receptor beta chains from one specimen sequenced in a study of spatial heterogeneity in lung cancer. No antigen has been identified for these receptors. A single record per CDR3 protein comes from TCRdb applying MiXCR to the 5' RACE reads. The sample holds 11,000 to 15,000 distinct CDR3 sequences, approximately 4.5% seen once. Stated time point: sample taken at primary tumor resection. Regarding the study as a whole: The number of expanded tumor alpha and beta chains correlated with mutation number.

Sequenced here: lung tumor tissue, sampled at surgery. Receptors were obtained from a female donor with early-stage non-small cell lung cancer.

This clonotype has ten or more counts. This beta chain was picked up by a library intended for alpha chains and is off target, so its count carries little meaning. This rearrangement joins TRBV29-1 to TRBJ1-1; D is undetermined. The CDR3 runs to 12 residues. V dropped 4 bases and J dropped 5 bases, with 11 bases sitting between them. The germline gives CDR1 SQVTM, CDR2 ANQGSEA. The CDR3 region is CSVGEGWTEAFF. CDR3 in DNA: TGCAGCGTTGGGGAAGGGTGGACTGAAGCTTTCTTT.

For this clonotype: This beta chain is an unintended read in a library built for alpha chains; its size means little. The rearrangement joins TRBV19 to TRBJ1-2, with D possibly matching TRBD1 (5 bases). Trimming removed 10 bases at V and 5 bases at J, with 14 bases between. The CDR3 covers 12 residues. Germline CDR1 LNHDA, CDR2 SQIVND (reference sequence). The CDR3 loop reads CATSAGDYGYTF. The DNA of the CDR3 is TGTGCCACATCGGCGGGGGATTATGGCTACACCTTC.

This clonotype was picked up many times. This beta chain came through as a stray read in a library set up for alpha chains, and its size says little. The chain uses TRBV15 and TRBJ2-3, with TRBD2 identical over 9 bases. J was trimmed by 4 bases and V by 0 bases; bases with no gene match: 5. This CDR3 comprises 16 residues. Germline loops: CDR1 LNHNV, CDR2 YYDKDF (reference sequence). For the CDR3, the DNA is TGTGCCACCAGCAGAGATCCGATAGCGGGGGCAGATACGCAGTATTTT. Translated, it gives CATSRDPIAGADTQYF.

This clonotype has at least ten counts. Just one base apart from a much larger clone, this may be a read error. The limits of the CDR3 on the DNA are not certain, so only TCRdb's listed CDR3 is given. This beta chain is a stray sequence in a library constructed for alpha chains; its clone size is not meaningful. This chain connects TRBV29-1 to TRBJ2-5; the table names TRBD1, a call not compared with the DNA. Germline CDR1 is SQVTM and CDR2 is ANQGSEA. The CDR3 extends over 12 residues, inclusive of both ends. The CDR3 spells CSTYRCMETQYF.

This clonotype was detected ten times or more. This beta chain appears as a stray read in a library generated for alpha chains; its size is not informative. This rearrangement joins TRBV30 to TRBJ1-1; 9 bases fit TRBD1. The germline CDR1 and CDR2 sequences are GTSNPN and SVGIG (reference sequence). The length of the CDR3 is 16 residues. V shed 2 bases and J 3 bases; nucleotides not matched to a gene: 10. The CDR3 DNA is TGTGCCTGGAGTAGAGCAAAAACAGGGGGCCACACTGAAGCTTTCTTT. It yields the protein CAWSRAKTGGHTEAFF.

This clonotype was seen many times. This beta chain was picked up by a library intended for alpha chains and is off target, so its count carries little meaning. The chain combines TRBV7-3 with TRBJ1-1; D not resolved. The CDR3 runs to 14 residues. Germline V lookup: CDR1 SGHTA, CDR2 FQGTGA. Trimming took off 8 bases at V and 1 base at J, with 14 bases between the two ends. Here the CDR3 DNA reads TGTGCCAGCGCCCTTAGAGGACCGAACACTGAAGCTTTCTTT. It codes for CASALRGPNTEAFF.

Within the sample, this clonotype is medium-sized (0.01 to 0.1%). A library made for alpha chains picked up this beta chain off target, so its size means little. This sequence joins TRBV28 and TRBJ2-5; D might be TRBD1 (7 bases). V lost 6 bases, J lost 3 bases, and 20 bases lay in between. The germline V gene encodes CDR1 MDHEN and CDR2 SYDVKM. CDR3 length: 16 amino acids. The CDR3 is CASSPGQARGEETQYF. The CDR3 DNA follows: TGTGCCAGCAGCCCCGGACAGGCCCGCGGGGAAGAGACCCAGTACTTC.

This clonotype was picked up a small number of times. As an off-target read in a library built for alpha chains, this beta chain has a frequency of little significance. The rearrangement links TRBV4-3 to TRBJ1-2; D gene ambiguous. Germline loops: CDR1 LGHNA, CDR2 YSLEER. The germline V and J ends were trimmed by 0 bases and 4 bases, with 12 bases remaining between them. The CDR3 sequence is 15 residues long. The CDR3 is CASSQDLLQAYGYTF. The CDR3 nucleotides are TGCGCCAGCAGCCAAGATCTCCTGCAGGCCTATGGCTACACCTTC.

In this sample, this clonotype turned up many times. Since the library was made to target alpha chains, this beta chain is a stray read and its abundance is not meaningful. The V call is TRBV6-2 or TRBV6-3, the J call TRBJ1-1; perhaps TRBD1 as D (6 bases). CDR1 is MNHEY, CDR2 SVGEGT, per germline. The CDR3 contains 14 residues. Trimming left V 6 bases short and J 1 base short, with 12 bases between. In DNA form, the CDR3 reads TGTGCCAGCAGGAAGACAGGACCGAACACTGAAGCTTTCTTT. The encoded protein is CASRKTGPNTEAFF.

Note on this clonotype: This beta chain lies outside the target of a library built for alpha chains; its clone size means little. The rearrangement joins TRBV6-6 to TRBJ1-2; 8 nucleotides align to TRBD1. Trimming removed 6 bases from V and 8 bases from J; junction bases left unmatched: 11. Germline V gives CDR1 MNHNY, CDR2 SVGAGI (reference sequence). The CDR3 runs 14 residues. CDR3 in amino acids: CASSRFQGAEGYTF. The CDR3 DNA follows: TGTGCCAGCAGCAGGTTCCAGGGGGCAGAAGGCTACACCTTC.

This clonotype was observed a handful of times. This beta chain lies outside the target of a library built for alpha chains; its clone size means little. The chain joins TRBV6-2 or TRBV6-3 to TRBJ1-1; TRBD1 might be the D (6 bases). Germline V gives CDR1 MNHEY, CDR2 SVGEGT. CDR3 length equals 13 residues. V lost 6 bases and J 5 bases, leaving 13 bases between the germline ends. CDR3 sequence: CASRLDSGTEAFF. The CDR3 nucleotides read TGTGCCAGCAGACTGGACAGCGGGACTGAAGCTTTCTTT.

Worth noting for this clonotype: This beta chain is an off-target read within a library intended for alpha chains, so its frequency means little. The V and J genes are TRBV28 and TRBJ1-5; D remains ambiguous. Germline V gene data show CDR1 as MDHEN and CDR2 as SYDVKM. This CDR3 comprises 13 residues. Deletions cut 3 bases from V and 4 bases from J, with 7 bases between. This chain's CDR3 is CASSLVGNQPQHF. CDR3 nucleotides: TGTGCCAGCAGTTTGGTCGGAAATCAGCCCCAGCATTTT. Variable domain in full (rest from reference TRBV28 and TRBJ1-5): DVKVTQSSRYLVKRTGEKVFLECVQDMDHENMFWYRQDPGLGLRLIYFSYDVKMKEKGDIPEGYSVSREKKERFSLILESASTNQTSMYLCASSLVGNQPQHFGDGTRLSIL.

This clonotype has at least ten counts. This beta chain is an off-target read within a library intended for alpha chains, so its frequency means little. This chain uses TRBV7-9 with TRBJ1-3; D is unresolved. The CDR3 extends over 13 amino acids. Germline V gene sequence: CDR1 SEHNR, CDR2 FQNEAQ (reference sequence). Trimming removed 3 bases from V and 6 bases from J, with 9 bases in between. CDR3 amino acids: CASSFAGENTIYF. Here the CDR3 DNA reads TGTGCCAGCAGCTTCGCAGGAGAAAACACCATATATTTT.

This clonotype was seen many times. Little can be read into the size of this beta chain, an off-target read in a library designed for alpha chains. DNA for the CDR3: TGTGCCAGCAGTGTTGACTCGAGCTCCTACAATGAGCAGTTCTTC. Encoded protein: CASSVDSSSYNEQFF. V usage is TRBV7-2 and J usage is TRBJ2-1; unclear D gene. The CDR3 sequence is 15 residues long. CDR1 SGHTA and CDR2 FQGNSA come from the germline V gene. Trimming removed 6 bases from V and 0 bases from J, with 12 bases in between.

This clonotype was seen ten or more times. Because this beta chain is a stray read in a library intended to capture alpha chains, its abundance should not be given much weight. The chain couples TRBV7-9 to TRBJ2-1, with D unclear. V was shortened by 0 bases and J by 6 bases, with 9 bases between the two germline ends. This CDR3 has 14 residues. Per the germline V gene, CDR1 is SEHNR and CDR2 is FQNEAQ (reference sequence). The CDR3 sequence: CASSLATGRNEQFF. CDR3 nucleotide sequence: TGTGCCAGCAGCTTAGCGACTGGGCGCAATGAGCAGTTCTTC.

This clonotype has ten or more counts. Within a library made for alpha chains, this beta chain is off target, and its count is uninformative. The rearrangement links TRBV6-5 to TRBJ1-4, with 8 bases lining up with TRBD1. This CDR3 contains 14 residues. Germline V CDR1 and CDR2: MNHEY, SVGAGI. Unmatched junction bases numbered 4, after V lost 0 bases and J lost 10 bases. The CDR3: CASSYSGTGRKLFF. The CDR3 nucleotides read TGTGCCAGCAGTTACTCTGGGACAGGACGAAAACTGTTTTTT.

This clonotype has a count of ten or more. For a library built for alpha chains, this beta chain is a stray read; little rests on its size. The chain has TRBV11-1 and TRBJ2-4, with 9 bases aligning to TRBD1. J gave up 7 bases and V 5 bases, and 12 bases lay outside the gene matches. Germline loops: CDR1 SGHAT, CDR2 FQDESV (reference sequence). The CDR3 loop spans 16 amino acids. The CDR3: CASSPSTGGARNIQYF. The CDR3 bases are TGTGCCAGCAGCCCATCGACAGGGGGAGCAAGGAACATTCAGTACTTC.

Comments on this clonotype: This beta chain is off target for a library built for alpha chains, so its abundance means little. V is TRBV25-1 and J is TRBJ2-6; 12 nucleotides line up with TRBD2. The germline V gene has CDR1 MGHDK and CDR2 SYGVNS. Trimming removed 3 bases from V and 0 bases from J; junction bases left unmatched: 3. The CDR3 is 18 residues long. Here the CDR3 reads CASSDGTSGFSGANVLTF. The CDR3 region has the DNA TGTGCCAGCAGTGACGGGACTAGCGGGTTCTCTGGGGCCAACGTCCTGACTTTC.

This clonotype was observed many times. An end of the junction differs from the germline gene, which may be a read error. This beta chain lies outside the target of a library built for alpha chains; its clone size means little. This chain joins TRBV3-1 and TRBJ1-4; D remains ambiguous. Germline V gene data show CDR1 as LGHDT and CDR2 as YNNKEL (reference sequence). The CDR3 is made up of 14 amino acids. The CDR3 bases are TGTGCCAGCAGCCTCCGAGCAGGAAATGGAAAACTGTTTTTT. Translated, it gives CASSLRAGNGKLFF.

This clonotype was detected ten times or more. With the library built for alpha chains, this beta chain is off target and its frequency is not meaningful. The chain couples TRBV7-3 to TRBJ2-5; possibly TRBD2 for D (7 bases). The germline gives CDR1 SGHTA, CDR2 FQGTGA. The CDR3 sequence is 14 residues long. Trimming shortened V by 6 bases and J by 5 bases, and 16 bases separated the two germline ends. This CDR3 is CASSPKAGAETQYF. The CDR3 DNA is TGTGCCAGCAGTCCGAAGGCGGGGGCTGAGACCCAGTACTTC.

This clonotype appeared many times. The library was built for alpha chains, so this beta chain is an off-target read and its size means little. The chain combines TRBV15 with TRBJ2-4; D not resolved. This CDR3 region has 18 residues. V was trimmed by 1 base and J by 0 bases, leaving 16 bases between them. Germline-derived CDR1 and CDR2 are LNHNV and YYDKDF (reference sequence). CDR3: CATSRVKGLTLAKNIQYF. As DNA, the CDR3 is TGTGCCACCAGCAGAGTGAAAGGTTTGACCTTAGCCAAAAACATTCAGTACTTC. The complete variable domain, with remaining parts taken from reference TRBV15 and TRBJ2-4, reads DAMVIQNPRYQVTQFGKPVTLSCSQTLNHNVMYWYQQKSSQAPKLLFHYYDKDFNNEADTPDNFQSRRPNTSFCFLDIRSPGLGDTAMYLCATSRVKGLTLAKNIQYFGAGTRLSVL.

This clonotype came up many times. A library made for alpha chains picked up this beta chain off target, so its size means little. CDR3 nucleotides: TGTGCCATCAGTGAGAAAACAGGGGGAGGCTTCTATGGCTACACCTTC. Protein: CAISEKTGGGFYGYTF. The J gene is TRBJ1-2, the V gene TRBV10-3; 8 bases fit TRBD1. The CDR3 runs 16 residues. With 2 bases clipped from V and 4 bases from J, the junction kept 9 bases outside the gene matches. Germline loops: CDR1 ENHRY, CDR2 SYGVKD.

On this clonotype: A much larger clone differs by one base, so this may be a read error. Within a library made for alpha chains, this beta chain is off target, and its count is uninformative. J is TRBJ1-1 and V is TRBV6-1, with D uncertain. Trimming shortened V by 8 bases and J by 2 bases, and 9 bases separated the two germline ends. There are 12 residues in the CDR3. Looked up from germline, CDR1 is MNHNS and CDR2 is SASEGT. In DNA, the CDR3 is TGTGCCAGCGCGGGGAGTAACACTGAAGCTTTCTTT. The encoded protein is CASAGSNTEAFF.

This clonotype was picked up many times. This beta chain came through as a stray read in a library set up for alpha chains, and its size says little. This chain links TRBV7-9 with TRBJ2-2, with unresolved D. The V gene lost 2 bases and the J gene lost 7 bases, with 11 bases spanning the gap. The CDR3 runs 14 residues. Germline loops: CDR1 SEHNR, CDR2 FQNEAQ (reference sequence). The CDR3, as DNA: TGTGCCAGCAGCTTACCCTTTGGTGGCGGGGAGCTGTTTTTT. Residues: CASSLPFGGGELFF.

This clonotype was counted a few times. This beta chain is a stray read from a library made for alpha chains; its abundance is not meaningful. V usage is TRBV7-2 and J usage is TRBJ2-7; 8 bases line up with TRBD1. The germline CDR1 and CDR2 sequences are SGHTA and FQGNSA. Trimming at V came to 4 bases and at J to 4 bases, leaving 6 bases not matched to a gene. The CDR3 totals 14 residues. In DNA form, the CDR3 reads TGTGCCAGCAGCTACGACAGGGGTTGGTACGAGCAGTACTTC. It is translated as CASSYDRGWYEQYF. Supplemented by reference TRBV7-2 and TRBJ2-7, the full variable domain reads GAGVSQSPSNKVTEKGKDVELRCDPISGHTALYWYRQSLGQGLEFLIYFQGNSAPDKSGLPSDRFSAERTGGSVSTLTIQRTQQEDSAVYLCASSYDRGWYEQYFGPGTRLTVT.

For this clonotype: Within a library made for alpha chains, this beta chain is off target, and its count is uninformative. The V gene is TRBV3-1, the J gene TRBJ2-1; D is uncertain. Per germline, CDR1 LGHDT and CDR2 YNNKEL (reference sequence). The length of the CDR3 is 12 residues. The V end was cut by 5 bases, the J end by 5 bases, with 7 bases between. This chain's CDR3 is CASSRTNNEQFF. The CDR3 DNA is TGTGCCAGCAGCAGGACCAACAATGAGCAGTTCTTC.

At least ten counts were recorded for this clonotype. Being off target in a library aimed at alpha chains, this beta chain has a size of little meaning. CDR3 in DNA: TGTGCCAGCAGCTTAAGAAGCTTAGCGGGGACAGATACGCAGTATTTT. Amino acid sequence: CASSLRSLAGTDTQYF. V is TRBV11-3 and J is TRBJ2-3; 8 bases are a match to TRBD2. Germline trimming cut 2 bases from V and 3 bases from J; bases unmatched to any gene: 7. CDR1 is SGHNT, CDR2 YENEEA, per germline. The CDR3 sequence is 16 residues long.

The table lists this clonotype with a few counts. Little can be read into the size of this beta chain, an off-target read in a library designed for alpha chains. The chain couples TRBV6-9 to TRBJ1-2, with TRBD1 matching over 8 bases. After removal of 3 bases from V and 3 bases from J, the junction contained 6 bases not matched to a gene. Germline-derived CDR1 and CDR2 are MNHGY and SVAAGI. CDR3 size: 15 residues. CDR3 DNA sequence: TGTGCCAGCAGTTACTGGACAGGGAAGGACTATGGCTACACCTTC. This translates into CASSYWTGKDYGYTF.

This clonotype has at least ten counts. Little can be read into the size of this beta chain, an off-target read in a library designed for alpha chains. V is TRBV18 and J is TRBJ2-7; no reliable D call. This CDR3 contains 11 residues. Germline V lookup: CDR1 KGHSH, CDR2 LQKENI. Trimming left V 3 bases short and J 5 bases short, with 5 bases between. As DNA, the CDR3 is TGTGCCAGCTCACCGAAGGACGAGCAGTACTTC. Residues: CASSPKDEQYF.

This clonotype was seen many times. Since it is a stray read in a library aimed at alpha chains, this beta chain has a size that is not meaningful. The chain joins TRBV5-1 to TRBJ1-1, with TRBD1 identical over 8 bases. CDR3 length equals 14 residues. Germline CDR1 and CDR2: SGHRS and YFSETQ. Trimming cost V 5 bases and J 10 bases; bases outside gene matches: 13. The DNA of the CDR3 is TGCGCCAGCAGACCACGTCCGGGACAGGAGGTAGCTTTCTTT. This sequence encodes CASRPRPGQEVAFF.